This T cell receptor (beta chain) is drawn from a study of cytomegalovirus exposure and HLA in healthy donors. Overall study: From donors who were HLA-typed, an early data release held about 89 million unique TCRs. Points from the study as a whole: Certain sequence variants were highly shared and formed a cluster, and this cluster was likely a sequencing artifact.

As regards this clone: Its specificity is unknown.

This CDR3 has 14 residues. The V gene's germline CDR1 is SGHTA and CDR2 FQGNSA. Trimming cost V 7 bases and J 0 bases, with 10 bases left between them. This PCR relied on a set of 60 Vbeta primers and 13 Jbeta primers. TCRdb's copy holds only in-frame clones and misses some; the assay was immunoSEQ multiplex PCR. The table shows some 120,000 clones, with over 75% occurring only once. The TCR sequence derives from a woman in her forties in good health and CMV-seropositive. The genes are TRBV7-2 and TRBJ2-1; possible D gene TRBD2, 6 bases. What was sequenced was PBMCs. CDR3 loop: CASTAGNSYNEQFF. In nucleotides, the CDR3 is TGTGCCAGCACCGCGGGAAACTCCTACAATGAGCAGTTCTTC.